This is a list of T cell receptor beta chains from one sample in a study of T cells after posttransplantation cyclophosphamide. Some clones are missing from TCRdb's copy, which holds only in-frame ones; the method was immunoSEQ multiplex PCR. The data show about 66,000 clones, with around 93% seen just once and roughly 2.9% held by the top ten. The specimen sequenced was PBMCs. The receptor set was obtained from a woman in her thirties in good health and a related stem cell transplant donor. Both conserved end residues are part of each CDR3. D genes are given only for firm matches. The size of a clone is reported for some rows only, either as once, few or many, or as a class for expanded clones.

D	V	size	J	DNA	CDR3
TRBD1	TRBV7-9	once	TRBJ2-1	TGTGCCAGCAGCCCCCGGGACAGGCTCAATGAGCAGTTCTTC	CASSPRDRLNEQFF
.	TRBV6-1	.	TRBJ1-1	TGTGCCAGCAGTCCTCGAACGAACACTGAAGCTTTCTTT	CASSPRTNTEAFF
.	TRBV30	once	TRBJ2-2	TGTGCCTATCCCGGGGAGCGGAACACCGGGGAGCTGTTTTTT	CAYPGERNTGELFF
.	TRBV7-2	.	TRBJ1-4	TGTGCCAGCAGCGGACCAACTAATGAAAAACTGTTTTTT	CASSGPTNEKLFF
.	TRBV6-1	.	TRBJ1-1	TGTGCCAGCAGTGAGTACAGGTCGGGGACTGAAGCTTTCTTT	CASSEYRSGTEAFF
.	TRBV19	.	TRBJ2-1	TGTGCCAGTAGTATCGTGAACTACAATGAGCAGTTCTTC	CASSIVNYNEQFF
.	TRBV28	.	TRBJ2-5	TGTGCCAGCAGTTTTTTACAGGGTTCGGAGACCCAGTACTTC	CASSFLQGSETQYF
TRBD1	TRBV4-1	once	TRBJ2-7	TGCGCCAGCAGCCGTACCGGGACAGGGAATTACGAGCAGTACTTC	CASSRTGTGNYEQYF
TRBD1	TRBV29-1	few	TRBJ1-1	TGCAGCGCCTTTGGACAGGGAAACACTGAAGCTTTCTTT	CSAFGQGNTEAFF
.	TRBV18	.	TRBJ2-3	TGTGCCAGCCGTACTAGCACAGATACGCAGTATTTT	CASRTSTDTQYF
.	TRBV27	.	TRBJ2-4	TGTGCCAGCTCCTCTCGGGGGGCGCCGAACATTCAGTACTTC	CASSSRGAPNIQYF
.	TRBV19	.	TRBJ2-1	TGTGCCAGTAGTAACTATAGGGACTACAATGAGCAGTTCTTC	CASSNYRDYNEQFF
.	TRBV5-5	.	TRBJ2-7	TGTGCCAGCAGCCAGACGCCAGCTGTCAGGTTAAACTACGAGCAGTACTTC	CASSQTPAVRLNYEQYF
TRBD1	TRBV18	once	TRBJ2-7	TGTGCCAGCTCCAACCGGGACAGGGCGAACGAGCAGTACTTC	CASSNRDRANEQYF
.	TRBV5-6	.	TRBJ1-6	TGTGCCAGCAGCTTGGCCCGGGCAGGGCCGGATAACTCGAATTCACCCCTCCACTTT	CASSLARAGPDNSNSPLHF
.	TRBV19	.	TRBJ1-2	TGTGCCAGTAGTATAGATCTCGAGACAGTAGCTGGCTACACCTTC	CASSIDLETVAGYTF
.	TRBV10-2	.	TRBJ2-3	TGCGCCAGCAGCCGCGACAGGATAATCTCAGATACGCAGTATTTT	CASSRDRIISDTQYF
.	TRBV5-1	.	TRBJ2-1	TGCGCCAGCAGCTTGTCTTGGCAGGTTCCCTACAATGAGCAGTTCTTC	CASSLSWQVPYNEQFF
TRBD1	TRBV30	.	TRBJ1-1	TGTGCCTGGAGTGTACCGGGGACAGCCCTGAACACTGAAGCTTTCTTT	CAWSVPGTALNTEAFF
TRBD1	TRBV11-2	.	TRBJ2-7	TGTGCCAGCAGCCCCGGGACAGGGGACTCCTACGAGCAGTACTTC	CASSPGTGDSYEQYF
TRBD1	TRBV29-1	.	TRBJ1-2	TGCAGCGTTGAAGATGAGGGACAGGGTTACTATGGCTACACCTTC	CSVEDEGQGYYGYTF
.	TRBV15	.	TRBJ2-6	TGTGCCACCAGCAGAGAGGAGGATCCAAACTCTGGGGCCAACGTCCTGACTTTC	CATSREEDPNSGANVLTF
.	TRBV25-1	.	TRBJ1-4	TGTGCCAGCAGTGAAATTGGAGGGTTTAATGAAAAACTGTTTTTT	CASSEIGGFNEKLFF
TRBD2	TRBV27	.	TRBJ2-7	TGTGCCATCGGGAGGAGGGGACACGAGCAGTACTTC	CAIGRRGHEQYF
.	TRBV21-1	.	TRBJ1-3	TGTGCCAGCAGCAAAGCCTTATCCTACTCTCCTCCCAGGCACACCATATATTTT	CASSKALSYSPPRHTIYF
.	TRBV10-3	once	TRBJ2-7	TGTGCCATCAGTGGGGGGGACCGAGACGAGCAGTACTTC	CAISGGDRDEQYF
TRBD1	TRBV19	.	TRBJ2-7	TGTGCCAGTAGTACAGGGGGCTCCTCCTACGAGCAGTACTTC	CASSTGGSSYEQYF
.	TRBV9	.	TRBJ2-4	TGTGCCAGCAGCGCTAGCCAGGGGACGGGCAACATTCAGTACTTC	CASSASQGTGNIQYF
.	TRBV7-8	.	TRBJ1-2	TGTGCCAGCAGCTTAGTCCCAGGACCTAACTATGGCTACACCTTC	CASSLVPGPNYGYTF
TRBD1	TRBV5-1	.	TRBJ1-4	TGCGCCAGCAGCTGGGGACAGGGTCTGACCCTGTTTTTT	CASSWGQGLTLFF
TRBD1	TRBV10-3	.	TRBJ1-6	TGTGCCATCAGCCCGGGACAGGGTGATTCACCCCTCCACTTT	CAISPGQGDSPLHF
.	TRBV2	.	TRBJ2-7	TGTGCCAGCAGTGCGCAGAGGCCGGGGGAGCAGTACTTC	CASSAQRPGEQYF
TRBD1	TRBV5-1	.	TRBJ2-7	TGCGCCAGCAGCTTAACAGGGGCCTTCTCCTACGAGCAGTACTTC	CASSLTGAFSYEQYF
TRBD2	TRBV7-2	.	TRBJ2-1	TGTGCCAGCAGCCTAGCGGAGAATGAGCAGTTCTTC	CASSLAENEQFF
.	TRBV11-3	.	TRBJ2-7	TGTGCCAGCAGCTCCTGGGACAAACACACCTACGAGCAGTACTTC	CASSSWDKHTYEQYF
.	TRBV19	.	TRBJ2-6	TGTGCCAGTAGCAGACGGAACTCTGGGGCCAACGTCCTGACTTTC	CASSRRNSGANVLTF
TRBD2	TRBV5-1	.	TRBJ2-1	TGCGCCAGCAGGACTAGCGGGGACTACAATGAGCAGTTCTTC	CASRTSGDYNEQFF
.	TRBV6-1	.	TRBJ2-3	TGTGCCAGCAGTTGGTCGGTGGCAGATACGCAGTATTTT	CASSWSVADTQYF
.	TRBV10-3	.	TRBJ1-1	TGTGCCATCGGGTCGCTGGGGAACACTGAAGCTTTCTTT	CAIGSLGNTEAFF
.	TRBV9	.	TRBJ1-4	TGTGCCAGCAGCGGAGACCGGGACACCGATGAAAAACTGTTTTTT	CASSGDRDTDEKLFF